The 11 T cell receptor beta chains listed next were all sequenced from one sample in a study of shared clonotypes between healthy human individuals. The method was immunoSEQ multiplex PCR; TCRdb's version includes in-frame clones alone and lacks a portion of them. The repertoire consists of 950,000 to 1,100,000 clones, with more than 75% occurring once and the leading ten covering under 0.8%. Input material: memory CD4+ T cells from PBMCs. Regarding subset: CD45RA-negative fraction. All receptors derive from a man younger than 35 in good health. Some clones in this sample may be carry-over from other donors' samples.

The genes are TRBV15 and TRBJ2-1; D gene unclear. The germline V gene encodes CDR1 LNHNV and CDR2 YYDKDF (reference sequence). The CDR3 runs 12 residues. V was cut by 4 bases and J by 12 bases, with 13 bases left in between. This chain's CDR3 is CATSTKLLGQFF. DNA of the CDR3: TGTGCCACCAGCACAAAGTTACTGGGGCAGTTCTTC.

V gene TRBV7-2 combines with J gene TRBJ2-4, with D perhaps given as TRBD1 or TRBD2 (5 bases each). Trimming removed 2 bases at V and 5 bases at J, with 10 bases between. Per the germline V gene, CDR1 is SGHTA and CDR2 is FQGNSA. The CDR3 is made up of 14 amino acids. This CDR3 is CASSLRQGENIQYF. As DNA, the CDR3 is TGTGCCAGCAGCTTAAGGCAGGGAGAAAACATTCAGTACTTC.

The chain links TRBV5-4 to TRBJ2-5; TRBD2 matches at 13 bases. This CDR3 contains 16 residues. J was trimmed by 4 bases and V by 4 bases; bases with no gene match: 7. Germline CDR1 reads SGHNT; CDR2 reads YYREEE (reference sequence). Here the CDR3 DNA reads TGTGCCAGCAGCCCCGGACTAGCGGGAGTGGGAGAGACCCAGTACTTC. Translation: CASSPGLAGVGETQYF.

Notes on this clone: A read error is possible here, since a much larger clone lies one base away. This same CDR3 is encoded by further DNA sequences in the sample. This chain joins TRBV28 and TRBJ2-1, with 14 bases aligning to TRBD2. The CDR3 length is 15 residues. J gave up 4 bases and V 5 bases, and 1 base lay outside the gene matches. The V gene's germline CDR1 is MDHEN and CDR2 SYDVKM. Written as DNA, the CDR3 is TGTGCCAGCAGTCGACTAGCGGGAGGGTACAATGAGCAGTTCTTC. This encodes CASSRLAGGYNEQFF.

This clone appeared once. Here the CDR3 DNA reads TGTGCCAGTAGTACTTTCGGGGGGGCCGGGGAGCTGTTTTTT. Translated: CASSTFGGAGELFF. V usage is TRBV19 and J usage is TRBJ2-2; 8 bases map to TRBD2. After removal of 4 bases from V and 6 bases from J, the junction contained 4 bases not matched to a gene. The CDR3 has 14 residues. The V gene's germline CDR1 is LNHDA and CDR2 SQIVND (reference sequence).

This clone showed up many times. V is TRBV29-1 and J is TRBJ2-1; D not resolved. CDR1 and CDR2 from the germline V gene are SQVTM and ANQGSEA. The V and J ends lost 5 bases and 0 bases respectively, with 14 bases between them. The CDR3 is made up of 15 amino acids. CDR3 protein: CSVRTHPSSYNEQFF. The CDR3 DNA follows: TGCAGCGTTAGGACCCACCCGAGCTCCTACAATGAGCAGTTCTTC.

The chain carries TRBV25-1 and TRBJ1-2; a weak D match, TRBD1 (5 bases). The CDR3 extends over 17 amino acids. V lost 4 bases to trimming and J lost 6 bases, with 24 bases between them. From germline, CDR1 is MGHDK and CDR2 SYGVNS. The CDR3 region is CASSGDQWAGEDHGYTF. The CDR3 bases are TGTGCCAGCAGTGGGGACCAGTGGGCAGGAGAGGACCATGGCTACACCTTC.

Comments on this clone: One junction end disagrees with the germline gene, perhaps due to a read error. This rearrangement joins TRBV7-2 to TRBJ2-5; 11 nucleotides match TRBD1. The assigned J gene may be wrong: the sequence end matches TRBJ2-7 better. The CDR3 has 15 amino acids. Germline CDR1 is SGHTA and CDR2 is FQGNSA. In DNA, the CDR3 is TGTGCCAGCAGCCCCTGGACAGGGGGCTCCGACGAGCAGTACTTC. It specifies CASSPWTGGSDEQYF.

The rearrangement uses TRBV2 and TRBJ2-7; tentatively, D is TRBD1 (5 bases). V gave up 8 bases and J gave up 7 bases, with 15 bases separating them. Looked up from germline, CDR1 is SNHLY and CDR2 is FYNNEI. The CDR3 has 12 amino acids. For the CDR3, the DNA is TGTGCCAGCTCCCCCCAGGGTATTGAGCAGTACTTC. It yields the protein CASSPQGIEQYF. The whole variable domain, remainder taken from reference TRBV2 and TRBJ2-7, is EPEVTQTPSHQVTQMGQEVILRCVPISNHLYFYWYRQILGQKVEFLVSFYNNEISEKSEIFDDQFSVERPDGSNFTLKIRSTKLEDSAMYFCASSPQGIEQYFGPGTRLTVT.

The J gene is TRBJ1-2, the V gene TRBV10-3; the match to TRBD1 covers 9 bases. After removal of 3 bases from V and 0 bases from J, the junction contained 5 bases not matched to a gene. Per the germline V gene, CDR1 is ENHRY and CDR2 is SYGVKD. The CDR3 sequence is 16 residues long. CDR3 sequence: CAISDWRQGANYGYTF. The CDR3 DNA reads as TGTGCCATCAGTGATTGGAGACAGGGGGCTAACTATGGCTACACCTTC.

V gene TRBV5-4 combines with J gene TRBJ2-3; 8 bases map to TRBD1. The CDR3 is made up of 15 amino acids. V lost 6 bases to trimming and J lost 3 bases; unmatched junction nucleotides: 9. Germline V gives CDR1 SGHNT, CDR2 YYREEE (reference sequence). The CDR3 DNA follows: TGTGCCAGCATACGACGAACAGGGGGAACAGATACGCAGTATTTT. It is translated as CASIRRTGGTDTQYF. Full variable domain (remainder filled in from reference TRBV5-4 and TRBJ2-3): ETGVTQSPTHLIKTRGQQVTLRCSSQSGHNTVSWYQQALGQGPQFIFQYYREEENGRGNFPPRFSGLQFPNYSSELNVNALELDDSALYLCASIRRTGGTDTQYFGPGTRLTVL.